The sequence of this T cell receptor (beta chain) was determined in a study of T cell responses to AZD1222 COVID-19 vaccine. Measured with immunoSEQ multiplex PCR; TCRdb has only the in-frame clones, and not every one. The table shows 150,000 or so clones, with roughly 88% occurring only once. V lost 5 bases to trimming and J lost 1 base, with 14 bases between them. CDR1 is SEHNR, CDR2 FQNEAQ, per germline (reference sequence). This CDR3 has 15 residues. This TCR was sampled from an adult in good health. The specimen comprised peripheral blood, sampled on day 0 of AZD1222 vaccination. The rearrangement links TRBV7-9 to TRBJ1-2; TRBD1 might be the D (6 bases). As DNA, the CDR3 is TGTGCCAGCAGCGCACAGGGTTTACATAACTATGGCTACACCTTC. It yields the protein CASSAQGLHNYGYTF.